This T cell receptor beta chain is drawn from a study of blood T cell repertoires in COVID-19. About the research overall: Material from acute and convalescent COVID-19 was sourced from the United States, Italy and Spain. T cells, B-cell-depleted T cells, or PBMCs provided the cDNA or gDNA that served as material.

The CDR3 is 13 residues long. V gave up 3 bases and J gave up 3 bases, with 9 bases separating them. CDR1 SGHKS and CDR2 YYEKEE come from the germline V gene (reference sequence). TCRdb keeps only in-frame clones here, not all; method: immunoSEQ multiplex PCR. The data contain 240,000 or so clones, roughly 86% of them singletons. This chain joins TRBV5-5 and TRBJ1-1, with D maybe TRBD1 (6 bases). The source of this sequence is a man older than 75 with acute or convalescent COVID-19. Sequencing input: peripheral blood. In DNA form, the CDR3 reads TGTGCCAGCAGCTGGGGGCGGGACACTGAAGCTTTCTTT. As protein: CASSWGRDTEAFF.